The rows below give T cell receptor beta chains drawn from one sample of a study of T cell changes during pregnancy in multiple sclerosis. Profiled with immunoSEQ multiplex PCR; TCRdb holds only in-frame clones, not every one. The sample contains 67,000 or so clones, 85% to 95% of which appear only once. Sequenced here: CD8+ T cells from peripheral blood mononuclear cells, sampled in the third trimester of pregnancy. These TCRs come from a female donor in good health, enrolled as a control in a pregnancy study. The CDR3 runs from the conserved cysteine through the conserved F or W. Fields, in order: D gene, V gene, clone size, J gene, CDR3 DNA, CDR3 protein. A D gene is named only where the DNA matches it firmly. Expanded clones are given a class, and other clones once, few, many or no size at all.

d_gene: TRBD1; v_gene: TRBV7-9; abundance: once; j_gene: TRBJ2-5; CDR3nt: TGTGCCAGCAGTCCCACAGGGGATCAAGAGACCCAGTACTTC; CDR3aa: CASSPTGDQETQYF
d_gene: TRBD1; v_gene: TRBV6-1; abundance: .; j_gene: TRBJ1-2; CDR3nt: TGTGCCAGCAGTGAACCCCCGACAGGGGCCCATGGCTACACCTTC; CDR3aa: CASSEPPTGAHGYTF
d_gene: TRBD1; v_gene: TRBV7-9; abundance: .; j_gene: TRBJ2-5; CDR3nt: TGTGCCAGCAGCGGAAGACAGGGGTCCGAGACCCAGTACTTC; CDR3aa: CASSGRQGSETQYF
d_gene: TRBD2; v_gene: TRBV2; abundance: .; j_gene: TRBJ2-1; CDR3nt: TGTGCCCTACCGGGACTAGCGGCCAATGAGCAGTTCTTC; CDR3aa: CALPGLAANEQFF
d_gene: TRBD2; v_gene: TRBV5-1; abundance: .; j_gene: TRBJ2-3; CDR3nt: TGCGCCAGCAGCTTGGGGACTAGCGGGGGAGATACGCAGTATTTT; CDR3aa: CASSLGTSGGDTQYF
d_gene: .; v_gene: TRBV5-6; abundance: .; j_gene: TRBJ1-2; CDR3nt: TGTGCCAGCAGCGGGCAGGGACACCCATATGGCTACACCTTC; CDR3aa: CASSGQGHPYGYTF
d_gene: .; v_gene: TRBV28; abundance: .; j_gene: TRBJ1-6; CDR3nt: TGTGCCAGCAGTTTTTCCCAGGCCTATAATTCACCCCTCCACTTT; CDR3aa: CASSFSQAYNSPLHF
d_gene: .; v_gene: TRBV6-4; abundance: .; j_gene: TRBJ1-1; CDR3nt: TGTGCCAGCAGTGAAGACGGGTACACTGAAGCTTTCTTT; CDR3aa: CASSEDGYTEAFF
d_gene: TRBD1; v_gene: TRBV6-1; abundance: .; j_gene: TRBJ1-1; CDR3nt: TGTGCCAGCAGTGATCCCGTAGGACAGGGAGGCACTGAAGCTTTCTTT; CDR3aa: CASSDPVGQGGTEAFF
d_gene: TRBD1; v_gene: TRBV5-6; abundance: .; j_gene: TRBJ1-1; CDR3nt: TGTGCCAGCAGCTTTCTCGTCAGGGGGCAGTTGACTGAAGCTTTCTTT; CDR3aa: CASSFLVRGQLTEAFF
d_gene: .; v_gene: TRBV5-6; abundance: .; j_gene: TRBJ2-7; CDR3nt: TGTGCCAGCAGCTCGTATCAGGACGAGCAGTACTTC; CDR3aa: CASSSYQDEQYF
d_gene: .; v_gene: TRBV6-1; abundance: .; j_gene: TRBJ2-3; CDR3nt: TGTGCCAGCAGTGAAGCAGGGTGGACAGAGAACACAGATACGCAGTATTTT; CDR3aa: CASSEAGWTENTDTQYF
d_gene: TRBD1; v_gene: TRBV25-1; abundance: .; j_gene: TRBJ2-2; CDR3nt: TGTGCCAGCAGTGACGGGACAGGGGACACCGGGGAGCTGTTTTTT; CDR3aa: CASSDGTGDTGELFF
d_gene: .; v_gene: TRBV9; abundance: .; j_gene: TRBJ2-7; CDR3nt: TGTGCCAGCAGCGTTTACAGGGAAACCTACGAGCAGTACTTC; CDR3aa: CASSVYRETYEQYF
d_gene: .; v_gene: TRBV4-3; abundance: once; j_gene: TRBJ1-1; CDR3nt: TGCGCCAGCAGCCTGGGGGCTACGAGTACTGAAGCTTTCTTT; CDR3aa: CASSLGATSTEAFF
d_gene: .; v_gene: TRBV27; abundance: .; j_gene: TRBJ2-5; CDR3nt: TGTGCCAGCAGTCCCACCCCCGGGGACCAAGAGACCCAGTACTTC; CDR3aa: CASSPTPGDQETQYF
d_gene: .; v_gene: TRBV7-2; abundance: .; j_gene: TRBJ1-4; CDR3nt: TGTGCCAGCAGCTTAGATTCGTCCACTAATGAAAAACTGTTTTTT; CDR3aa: CASSLDSSTNEKLFF
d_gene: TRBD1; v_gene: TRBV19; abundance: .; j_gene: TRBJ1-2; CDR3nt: TGTGCCAGTAGTAGCCTGACAGGGCCGGGTGGCTACACCTTC; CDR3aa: CASSSLTGPGGYTF
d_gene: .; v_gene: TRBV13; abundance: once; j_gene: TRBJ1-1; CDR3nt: TGTGCCAGCAGCTTTACAGGGCCCACTGAAGCTTTCTTT; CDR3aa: CASSFTGPTEAFF
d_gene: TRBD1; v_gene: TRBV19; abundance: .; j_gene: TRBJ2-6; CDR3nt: TGTGCCAGTAGTACCCGGGACAGGGCTTACTCTGGGGCCAACGTCCTGACTTTC; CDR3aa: CASSTRDRAYSGANVLTF
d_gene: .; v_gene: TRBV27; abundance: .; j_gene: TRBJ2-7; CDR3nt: TGTGCCAGCAGTTTAGGACAGTTAAACTCCTACGAGCAGTACTTC; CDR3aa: CASSLGQLNSYEQYF
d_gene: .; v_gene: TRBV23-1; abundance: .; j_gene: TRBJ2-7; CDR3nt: TGCGCCAGCAGTCAATCAAGGGGATCCTACGAGCAGTACTTC; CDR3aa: CASSQSRGSYEQYF
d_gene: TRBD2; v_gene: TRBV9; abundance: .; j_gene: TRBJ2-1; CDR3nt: TGTGCCAGCAGCCCCAAGCAGCGGGGATACAATGAGCAGTTCTTC; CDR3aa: CASSPKQRGYNEQFF
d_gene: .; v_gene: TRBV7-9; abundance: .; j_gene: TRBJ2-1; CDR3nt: TGTGCCAGCAGCTTAGTGATACAGACATACAATGAGCAGTTCTTC; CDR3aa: CASSLVIQTYNEQFF
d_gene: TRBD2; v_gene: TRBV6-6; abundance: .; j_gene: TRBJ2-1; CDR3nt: TGTGCCAGCAGTTACGATGGCGGGGGGGGTGACAATGAGCAGTTCTTC; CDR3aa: CASSYDGGGGDNEQFF
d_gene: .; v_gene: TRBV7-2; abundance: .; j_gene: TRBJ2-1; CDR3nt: TGTGCCAGCAGCCCGGGGGGCTATTCCTACAATGAGCAGTTCTTC; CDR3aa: CASSPGGYSYNEQFF
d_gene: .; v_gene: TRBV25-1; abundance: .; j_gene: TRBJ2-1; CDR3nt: TGTGCCAGCCCCCCGGTCAATGAGCAGTTCTTC; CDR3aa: CASPPVNEQFF
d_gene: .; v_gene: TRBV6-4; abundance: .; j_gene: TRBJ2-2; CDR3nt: TGTGCCAGCAGCCCTAGCAACCCCGGGGAGCTGTTTTTT; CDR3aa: CASSPSNPGELFF
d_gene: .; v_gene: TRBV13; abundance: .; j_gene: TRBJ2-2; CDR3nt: TGTGCCAGCAGCCTAATAACCGGGGAGCTGTTTTTT; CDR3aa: CASSLITGELFF
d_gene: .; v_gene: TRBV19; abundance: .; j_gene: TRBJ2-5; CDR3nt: TGTGCCAGTAGTTCGACGCTGGCGGGAGAGACCCAGTACTTC; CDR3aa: CASSSTLAGETQYF
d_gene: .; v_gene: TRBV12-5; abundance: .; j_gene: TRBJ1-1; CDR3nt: TGTGCTAGTGGTTCCCCTCAGGGAGGGGGAAAAGCTTTCTTT; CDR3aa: CASGSPQGGGKAFF
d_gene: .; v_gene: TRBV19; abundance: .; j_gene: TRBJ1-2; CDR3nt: TGTGCCAGCCGGTTCCATGACATTAACTATGGCTACACCTTC; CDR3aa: CASRFHDINYGYTF
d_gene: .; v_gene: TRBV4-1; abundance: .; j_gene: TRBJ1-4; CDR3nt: TGCGCCAGCAGCCAAGCAACAGGGTTAGAACTGTTTTTT; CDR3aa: CASSQATGLELFF
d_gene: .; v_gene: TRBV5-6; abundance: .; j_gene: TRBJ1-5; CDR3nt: TGTGCCAGCAGCTTGCGCGGAGGGGTCGGAGCTTTCAATCAGCCCCAGCATTTT; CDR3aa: CASSLRGGVGAFNQPQHF
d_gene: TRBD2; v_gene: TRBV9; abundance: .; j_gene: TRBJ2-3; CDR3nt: TGTGCCAGCAGCGTAGGGGGCGGGGGGCGAGATACGCAGTATTTT; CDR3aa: CASSVGGGGRDTQYF
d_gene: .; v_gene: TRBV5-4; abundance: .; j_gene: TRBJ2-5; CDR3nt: TGTGCCAGCAGCTTGCGTTTTAGACAGGGAGGAGAGACCCAGTACTTC; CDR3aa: CASSLRFRQGGETQYF
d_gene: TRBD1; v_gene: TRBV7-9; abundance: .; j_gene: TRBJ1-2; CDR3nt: TGTGCCAGCAGCTTCCCCGGGACAGGGAACGCCTATGGCTACACCTTC; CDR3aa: CASSFPGTGNAYGYTF
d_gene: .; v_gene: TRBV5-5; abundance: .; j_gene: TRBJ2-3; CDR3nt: TGTGCCAGCAGCTTGGGACAGAGCACAGATACGCAGTATTTT; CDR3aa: CASSLGQSTDTQYF
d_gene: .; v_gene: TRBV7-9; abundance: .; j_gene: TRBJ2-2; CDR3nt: TGTGCCAGCAGCTTTAGCACAGGGAACACCGGGGAGCTGTTTTTT; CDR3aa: CASSFSTGNTGELFF
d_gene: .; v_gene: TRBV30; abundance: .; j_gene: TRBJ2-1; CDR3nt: TGTGCCTGGAGAAAAGGGGCTGAGCAGTTCTTC; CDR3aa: CAWRKGAEQFF
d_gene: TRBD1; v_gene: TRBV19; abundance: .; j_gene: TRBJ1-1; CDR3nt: TGTGCCAGTAGTATGGGGACAGGGGTAACCAACACTGAAGCTTTCTTT; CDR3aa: CASSMGTGVTNTEAFF
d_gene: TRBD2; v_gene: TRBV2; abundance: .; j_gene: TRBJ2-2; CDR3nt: TGTGCCAGCAGTGACTTGCTAGCGGGGGCAACCGGGGAGCTGTTTTTT; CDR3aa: CASSDLLAGATGELFF
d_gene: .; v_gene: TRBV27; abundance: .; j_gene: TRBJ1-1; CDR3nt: TGTGCCAGCAGTAAATTTGGACTGGAGAACACTGAAGCTTTCTTT; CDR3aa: CASSKFGLENTEAFF
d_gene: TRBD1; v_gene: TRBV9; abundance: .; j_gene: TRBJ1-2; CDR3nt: TGTGCCAGCAGCGACCCGACAGGGAAGGGGAATGGCTACACCTTC; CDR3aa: CASSDPTGKGNGYTF
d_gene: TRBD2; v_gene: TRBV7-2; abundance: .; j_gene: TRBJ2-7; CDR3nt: TGTGCCAGCAGCCCGGGACTAGCGAGGTCCTACGAGCAGTACTTC; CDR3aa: CASSPGLARSYEQYF